The rows below give T cell receptor beta chains drawn from one sample of a study of T cell repertoires in cytomegalovirus infection. These receptors have no known antigen. MiXCR, run by TCRdb on the reads, gives a single entry per CDR3 protein. The sample lists around 540,000 distinct CDR3 sequences; roughly a third were seen once. The source was cultured PBMCs, collected from culture after CMV antigen stimulation. All receptors derive from a human donor in good health (CMV status not recorded). Some clones in this sample may be carry-over from other donors' samples. The CDR3 runs from the conserved cysteine through the conserved F or W. The order of the fields is V gene, clone size, J gene, D gene, CDR3 DNA, CDR3 protein. A D gene is named only where the DNA matches it firmly. Where a row states a size, it is once, few, many or the class of an expanded clone; other rows omit it.

>TRBV7-2|many|TRBJ2-1|TRBD2
TGTGCCAGCAGCTCCCCCTCTAGCGGGAATGGTGCATGGAATGAGCAGTTCTTC
CASSSPSSGNGAWNEQFF
>TRBV19|-|TRBJ1-2|-
TGTGCCAGTAAGAGAGCAGGGAACTATGGCTACACCTTC
CASKRAGNYGYTF
>TRBV24-1|once|TRBJ1-2|TRBD1
TGTGCCACCAGTGACAGGACAGGGAATTCCTATGGCTACACCTTC
CATSDRTGNSYGYTF
>TRBV4-1|many|TRBJ2-1|TRBD1
TGCGCCAGCAGCCGAGAAATCCGGGACAGGGGGGTCGGTGAGCAGTTCTTC
CASSREIRDRGVGEQFF
>TRBV9|few|TRBJ2-3|-
TGTGCCAGCAGCAGAGCGGGCCGCACAGATACGCAGTATTTT
CASSRAGRTDTQYF
>TRBV7-3|once|TRBJ2-7|TRBD1
TGTGCCAGCAGGGCCCCCGGGACAGCCTCCTACGAGCAGTACTTC
CASRAPGTASYEQYF
>TRBV6-2/TRBV6-3|-|TRBJ2-7|-
TGTGCCAGCAGTTACTCGATCCAAGCGGTCGGAGGTGAGCAGTACTTC
CASSYSIQAVGGEQYF
>TRBV2|-|TRBJ2-7|-
TGTGCCAGCTCCCGAAATCCTAGTCGGGGGTCTCACGAGCAGTACTTC
CASSRNPSRGSHEQYF
>TRBV28|-|TRBJ2-7|TRBD1
TGTGCCAGCAGTTACGGACAGGGAACCCTTTCCAGCGAGCAGTACTTC
CASSYGQGTLSSEQYF
>TRBV10-3|-|TRBJ1-1|TRBD1
TGTGCCACCGTCGGACAGGGGATAGCTGAAGCTTTCTTT
CATVGQGIAEAFF
>TRBV7-2|-|TRBJ1-1|TRBD1
TGTGCCAGCAGCCGTACACAGGGGCCCTACAGTGAAGCTTTCTTT
CASSRTQGPYSEAFF
>TRBV7-6|-|TRBJ2-3|TRBD1
TGTGCCAGCAGCCCTCGACAGGGTATCTTCACAGATACGCAGTATTTT
CASSPRQGIFTDTQYF
>TRBV29-1|-|TRBJ2-1|TRBD2
TGCAGCGCCCTGCTAGCGGGAACTTACAATGAGCAGTTCTTC
CSALLAGTYNEQFF
>TRBV7-9|-|TRBJ2-3|-
TGTGCCAGCAGCTTGGCCAGGGGTTCTTTCACAGATACGCAGTATTTT
CASSLARGSFTDTQYF
>TRBV12-3/TRBV12-4|once|TRBJ1-5|-
TGTGCCAGCAGTCCTGGAATGAGCAATCAGCCCCAGCATTTT
CASSPGMSNQPQHF
>TRBV12-3/TRBV12-4|-|TRBJ1-4|-
TGTGCCAGCACCCTCACGAACAGGGAAACTGAAAAACTGTTTTTT
CASTLTNRETEKLFF
>TRBV4-3|-|TRBJ2-1|TRBD2
TGCGCCAGCAGCCAAGCTGGACTAGCGAAATTGAATGAGCAGTTCTTC
CASSQAGLAKLNEQFF
>TRBV29-1|-|TRBJ2-7|TRBD2
TGCAGCGTTGACGTTGTAGCGGGAGGGCCGGCGCAGTACTTC
CSVDVVAGGPAQYF
>TRBV7-8|-|TRBJ1-2|TRBD1
TGTGCCAGCAGGACAGGGACAGGGCGTAACTATGGCTACACCTTC
CASRTGTGRNYGYTF
>TRBV28|-|TRBJ2-2|TRBD2
TGTGCCAGCAGACAAAGCGGGAGTCGGACCGGGGAGCTGTTTTTT
CASRQSGSRTGELFF
>TRBV19|many|TRBJ2-5|-
TGTGCCAGTAGTATGGGGTTTGAGACCCAGTACTTC
CASSMGFETQYF
>TRBV27|few|TRBJ2-3|-
TGTGCCAGCATCCAAAGGGGGACCAGCACAGATACGCAGTATTTT
CASIQRGTSTDTQYF
>TRBV11-2|-|TRBJ2-7|TRBD2
TGTGCCAGCAGCTCTCTCCGGGGACTAGGGATCTACGAGCAGTACTTC
CASSSLRGLGIYEQYF
>TRBV6-2/TRBV6-3|-|TRBJ2-5|-
TGTGCCAGCAGTTCCATCGAACTAAATAGTGTGACCCAGTACTTC
CASSSIELNSVTQYF
>TRBV6-1|-|TRBJ1-1|-
TGTGCCAGCAGTTGGGGTGGAGGGTACACTGAAGCTTTCTTT
CASSWGGGYTEAFF
>TRBV19|-|TRBJ2-6|-
TGTGCCAGTAGCGCAGGGTCCGGGGCCAACGTCCTGACTTTC
CASSAGSGANVLTF
>TRBV29-1|few|TRBJ1-5|-
TGCAGCGTGCAGCAGGGTAATCAGCCCCAGCATTTT
CSVQQGNQPQHF
>TRBV29-1|-|TRBJ2-1|TRBD2
TGCAGCGTTGTTTTAGCGGGTATGAATGAGCAGTTCTTC
CSVVLAGMNEQFF
>TRBV7-8|many|TRBJ2-1|-
TGTGCCAGCAGCTTGTTTGATGAGCAGTTCTTC
CASSLFDEQFF
>TRBV11-3|-|TRBJ2-1|TRBD2
TGTGCCAGCAGCTCAGGGACTAGCGGGAGGCCCCCCTTTTACAATGAGCAGTTCTTC
CASSSGTSGRPPFYNEQFF
>TRBV27|-|TRBJ2-5|-
TGTGCCAGCAGTTCCCTCGAGGGAGAGACCCAGTACTTC
CASSSLEGETQYF
>TRBV7-2|-|TRBJ2-7|-
TGTGCCAGCAGCTTAGCGGGACGAGTCTACGAGCAGTACTTC
CASSLAGRVYEQYF
>TRBV2|-|TRBJ2-1|TRBD1
TGTGCCAGCAGTGAGGCACAGGGGGTATACAATGAGCAGTTCTTC
CASSEAQGVYNEQFF
>TRBV7-2|many|TRBJ2-2|-
TGTGCCAGCAGCTTAGGGCTAGCGAACACCGGGGAGCTGTTTTTT
CASSLGLANTGELFF
>TRBV7-2|many|TRBJ1-1|-
TGTGCCAGCGGGGGGACCACTTTCACTGAAGCTTTCTTT
CASGGTTFTEAFF
>TRBV5-4|-|TRBJ1-2|-
TGTGCCAGCAGCTTTCCCGACTATGGCTACACCTTC
CASSFPDYGYTF
>TRBV19|-|TRBJ1-5|-
TGTGCCAGCGAGGGAAGTGGTCAGCCCCAGCATTTT
CASEGSGQPQHF
>TRBV29-1|-|TRBJ1-2|-
TGCAGCCTACGAGGCGTGTTGGGGGATCTAGAGGGCTACACCTTC
CSLRGVLGDLEGYTF
>TRBV7-8|few|TRBJ2-1|TRBD1
TGTGCCAGCAGAGACAAACAGGGGGCGAATGAGCAGTTCTTC
CASRDKQGANEQFF
>TRBV4-1|-|TRBJ1-3|TRBD1
TGCGCCAGCAGCACCAGGACAGGCTCCTCTGGAAACACCATATATTTT
CASSTRTGSSGNTIYF
>TRBV6-1|many|TRBJ1-4|TRBD1
TGTGCCAGCAGTTCCGGACAGGGGAATGAAAAACTGTTTTTT
CASSSGQGNEKLFF